This TCR beta chain stems from a study of blood T cell repertoires in COVID-19. Turning to the study itself: Researchers got acute and convalescent COVID-19 samples from the United States, Italy and Spain. T cells, B-cell-depleted T cells, or PBMCs supplied cDNA or gDNA.

The count of this clone is one. Germline CDR1 is KGHDR and CDR2 is SFDVKD. With 0 bases removed from V and 7 bases from J, the gap between germline ends came to 15 bases. The CDR3 is made up of 16 amino acids. Participants, about 18 to 90 years old, spanned some 23 US areas. In the original workflow: Counts of nucleated cells, estimated from reference gene primer amplification, were obtained. Produced via immunoSEQ multiplex PCR; TCRdb's table is partial and in-frame only. That table gives V, J and clone size, and the DNA gave D and trimming. The sample holds 200,000 to 250,000 clones; around 87% are singletons and the top ten take roughly 6%.

This TCR derives from a woman between 25 and 40 years old with acute COVID-19. The specimen sequenced was PBMCs or T cells enriched from blood (not recorded which). The chain carries TRBV24-1 and TRBJ2-1, with a weak D call TRBD1 (7 bases). The CDR3 is CATSDLRDRAGNEQFF. CDR3 in DNA: TGTGCCACCAGTGATTTGCGTGACAGGGCGGGAAATGAGCAGTTCTTC.